The 29 T cell receptor beta chains in this list originate from one sample, sequenced in a study of beta chain features in type 1 diabetes. Reverse transcription of all isolated RNA meant that expressed TCRB transcripts were sequenced. This table comes from immunoSEQ multiplex PCR, and its TCRdb copy is limited to in-frame clones, with some not included. The repertoire consists of about 930,000 clones, with under 20% occurring once and the leading ten covering 0.023%. Sequenced: naive CD4+ T cells from blood. All receptors come from a woman aged 18-30 years in good health.

This clone was seen only a few times. The chain carries TRBV7-9 and TRBJ2-1; 11 nucleotides line up with TRBD1. Unmatched junction bases numbered 4, after V lost 1 base and J lost 8 bases. The CDR3 totals 15 residues. The germline CDR1 and CDR2 sequences are SEHNR and FQNEAQ (reference sequence). CDR3 loop: CASSLVGQGAHEQFF. The CDR3 region has the DNA TGTGCCAGCAGCTTAGTAGGACAGGGGGCCCATGAGCAGTTCTTC.

This clone was seen only a few times. V is TRBV7-2 and J is TRBJ2-7; 7 bases are a match to TRBD2. Germline V gene lookup returns CDR1 SGHTA and CDR2 FQGNSA. V lost 4 bases and J lost 2; bases outside the gene matches: 11. This CDR3 comprises 16 residues. The CDR3 reads CASSSLRTSGTYEQYF. As DNA, the CDR3 is TGTGCCAGCAGCTCACTTAGGACTAGTGGAACCTACGAGCAGTACTTC.

The chain has TRBV7-8 and TRBJ2-7; weak D call: TRBD1 (6 bases). CDR1 is SGHVS, CDR2 FQNEAQ, per germline. Trimming took 0 bases from V and 6 from J, leaving 12 bases between them. There are 14 residues in the CDR3. The CDR3 spells CASSLAQGLGEQYF. In DNA, the CDR3 is TGTGCCAGCAGCTTAGCGCAGGGGCTCGGCGAGCAGTACTTC. The full variable domain, in which reference TRBV7-8 and TRBJ2-7 provide the parts outside the CDR3, is GAGVSQSPRYKVAKRGQDVALRCDPISGHVSLFWYQQALGQGPEFLTYFQNEAQLDKSGLPSDRFFAERPEGSVSTLKIQRTQQEDSAVYLCASSLAQGLGEQYFGPGTRLTVT.

This clone has more than one count but fewer than ten. The V call is TRBV28, the J call TRBJ2-5; 8 bases are shared with TRBD2. The CDR3 sequence is 14 residues long. In germline, CDR1 is MDHEN, CDR2 SYDVKM. V was pared by 4 bases and J by 2 bases, with 3 bases of the junction left unmatched. The CDR3 is CASSSLAEQETQYF. As DNA, the CDR3 is TGTGCCAGCAGTTCACTAGCGGAACAAGAGACCCAGTACTTC.

The rearrangement uses TRBV7-9 and TRBJ2-2, with TRBD2 matching over 8 bases. V trimming: 5 bases; J trimming: 3 bases; junction bases outside the gene matches: 8. The CDR3 contains 16 residues. Germline V gene data show CDR1 as SEHNR and CDR2 as FQNEAQ (reference sequence). CDR3 residues: CASSPPERGHTGELFF. CDR3 DNA: TGTGCCAGCAGCCCCCCTGAGCGGGGGCACACCGGGGAGCTGTTTTTT.

The table lists this clone with a count of one. The rearrangement uses TRBV28 and TRBJ2-3; 8 positions agree with TRBD1. V shed 6 bases, J shed 1 base, and the junction held 6 bases outside the gene matches. The CDR3 consists of 15 residues. CDR1 and CDR2 from the germline V gene are MDHEN and SYDVKM. Here the CDR3 reads CASSPGQGRTDTQYF. Written as DNA, the CDR3 is TGTGCCAGCAGCCCAGGACAGGGCCGCACAGATACGCAGTATTTT.

This clone was observed a handful of times. The gene calls are TRBV7-8 and TRBJ2-1; D might be TRBD2 (6 bases). Looked up from germline, CDR1 is SGHVS and CDR2 is FQNEAQ. This CDR3 region has 14 residues. V gave up 5 bases and J gave up 12 bases, with 20 bases separating them. DNA for the CDR3: TGTGCCAGCAGCCCGCCGGCCGGGACTTCGTTGCAGTTCTTC. This gives the protein CASSPPAGTSLQFF.

This clone was detected a few times. The chain carries TRBV10-2 and TRBJ2-5, with 7 bases aligning to TRBD2. The CDR3 runs to 12 residues. Germline CDR1 is WSHSY and CDR2 is SAAADI. J lost 2 bases, V lost 8 bases, and 2 bases had no gene match. The CDR3 sequence is CASGTMQETQYF. Written as DNA, the CDR3 is TGCGCCAGCGGGACTATGCAAGAGACCCAGTACTTC.

This clone was counted only a few times. The genes are TRBV11-2 and TRBJ1-3; D not resolved. CDR3 size: 15 residues. Trimming stripped 5 bases from V and 4 bases from J, with 15 bases between. Germline lookup yields CDR1 SGHAT and CDR2 FQNNGV. The CDR3, as DNA: TGTGCCAGCAGCCGAGGTACGACGGAGGGAAACACCATATATTTT. It is translated as CASSRGTTEGNTIYF.

This chain links TRBV6-6 with TRBJ2-5, with 7 bases aligning to TRBD2. Germline V gene sequence: CDR1 MNHNY, CDR2 SVGAGI (reference sequence). With V trimmed by 9 bases and J by 4 bases, 8 bases remained unmatched. The CDR3 sequence is 13 residues long. The CDR3, as DNA: TGTGCCAGTCTCCGGGAGGTCGGAGAGACCCAGTACTTC. It is translated as CASLREVGETQYF.

J is TRBJ2-4 and V is TRBV19, with D hard to call. Germline V gene data show CDR1 as LNHDA and CDR2 as SQIVND (reference sequence). Trimming pared 6 bases from V and 2 bases from J, leaving 14 bases between. The CDR3 loop spans 15 amino acids. The CDR3 sequence: CASSGERVSKNIQYF. The CDR3 coding sequence is TGTGCCAGTAGCGGCGAAAGGGTGTCCAAAAACATTCAGTACTTC.

The chain carries TRBV29-1 and TRBJ2-1; D not resolved. Germline V CDR1 and CDR2: SQVTM, ANQGSEA. V shed 6 bases and J shed 8 bases, with 11 bases lying between them. The CDR3 has 11 amino acids. The CDR3 bases are TGCAGCGTCGGCGGTAGGCATGAGCAGTTCTTC. Amino acids: CSVGGRHEQFF.

This clone occurred a few times. The V call is TRBV11-2, the J call TRBJ2-4; 7 bases align to TRBD2. The CDR3 extends over 15 amino acids. V dropped 8 bases and J dropped 0; count of bases not matched to a gene: 7. Germline lookup yields CDR1 SGHAT and CDR2 FQNNGV. The CDR3 spells CASGKRGLAKNIQYF. The CDR3 DNA follows: TGTGCCAGCGGAAAGCGGGGCTTAGCCAAAAACATTCAGTACTTC.

The chain employs TRBV29-1 and TRBJ2-5; D possibly corresponds to TRBD1 (6 bases). The CDR3 covers 14 residues. The germline V gene encodes CDR1 SQVTM and CDR2 ANQGSEA. V was cut by 3 bases and J by 2 bases, with 13 bases left in between. The DNA for the CDR3 is TGCAGCGTTGATTCTGGGGGCGATCAAGAGACCCAGTACTTC. Amino acids: CSVDSGGDQETQYF.

V gene TRBV2 combines with J gene TRBJ2-5, with D unresolved. The length of the CDR3 is 11 residues. Looked up from germline, CDR1 is SNHLY and CDR2 is FYNNEI. V lost 3 bases and J lost 5, with 4 bases in between. CDR3 coding DNA: TGTGCCAGCAGTGAGTACGAGACCCAGTACTTC. Translating gives CASSEYETQYF.

The rearrangement links TRBV18 to TRBJ1-5; 12 bases align to TRBD1. Trimming at V came to 3 bases and at J to 5 bases, leaving 5 bases not matched to a gene. This CDR3 is 16 amino acids long. CDR1 and CDR2 from the germline V gene are KGHSH and LQKENI. CDR3 sequence: CASSPGQGAIHQPQHF. CDR3 nucleotide sequence: TGTGCCAGCTCACCGGGACAGGGGGCTATCCATCAGCCCCAGCATTTT.

This clone came up a few times. The CDR3 DNA follows: TGTGCCAGCAGCTCGCCTAGCGGGTACAATGAGCAGTTCTTC. This sequence encodes CASSSPSGYNEQFF. The chain employs TRBV7-2 and TRBJ2-1; 8 nucleotides line up with TRBD2. CDR1 is SGHTA, CDR2 FQGNSA, per germline. V shed 4 bases and J 4 bases; nucleotides not matched to a gene: 3. The CDR3 extends over 14 amino acids.

This clone was seen a handful of times. The chain carries TRBV7-3 and TRBJ2-5; possibly TRBD1 or TRBD2 for D (5 bases each). The V end lost 5 bases, the J end lost 5 bases, and 18 bases lay between the germline ends. CDR1 is SGHTA, CDR2 FQGTGA, per germline. The CDR3 has 15 residues. CDR3 nucleotides: TGTGCCAGCAGCGCATCCGGGGCCGGTACCGAGACCCAGTACTTC. Translating it yields CASSASGAGTETQYF.

This clone was recorded a few times. The V call is TRBV7-9, the J call TRBJ2-7, with 11 bases matching TRBD1. This CDR3 spans 14 amino acids. V lost 6 bases to trimming and J lost 6 bases; unmatched junction nucleotides: 7. In germline, CDR1 is SEHNR, CDR2 FQNEAQ (reference sequence). The CDR3 nucleotides read TGTGCCAGCAGTACCCTCGGGACAGGGGGCGAGCAGTACTTC. Amino acids: CASSTLGTGGEQYF.

The CDR3 DNA is TGTGCCAGCAGTGAACAGGTTAGCGGGAGCTCCTACGAGCAGTACTTC. Translating gives CASSEQVSGSSYEQYF. This chain joins TRBV25-1 and TRBJ2-7, with 9 bases lining up with TRBD2. Trimming cost V 2 bases and J 0 bases; bases outside gene matches: 5. CDR1 and CDR2 (germline): MGHDK, SYGVNS. The CDR3 length is 16 residues.

The chain links TRBV19 to TRBJ1-1; 7 bases align to TRBD1. This CDR3 spans 14 amino acids. The germline V gene has CDR1 LNHDA and CDR2 SQIVND (reference sequence). The ends lost 6 bases at V and 1 base at J; junction bases unmatched: 5. The CDR3: CASRGDSSNTEAFF. DNA of the CDR3: TGTGCCAGTAGGGGGGACAGCTCGAACACTGAAGCTTTCTTT.

The rearrangement uses TRBV9 and TRBJ1-2; D not resolved. CDR1 and CDR2 (germline): SGDLS, YYNGEE. Trimming removed 0 bases from V and 7 bases from J, with 10 bases in between. The CDR3 is 13 amino acids. The CDR3 region is CASSVDSRGGYTF. The CDR3 DNA is TGTGCCAGCAGCGTAGACTCCCGGGGTGGCTACACCTTC.

CDR3 sequence: CASSQVDGGTDTQYF. In nucleotides, the CDR3 is TGTGCCAGCAGCCAAGTAGACGGCGGCACAGATACGCAGTATTTT. The chain couples TRBV4-2 to TRBJ2-3; no firm D call. Deletions cut 1 base from V and 1 base from J, with 9 bases between. Germline CDR1 reads LGHNA; CDR2 reads YNFKEQ. The length of the CDR3 is 15 residues.

This clone appeared a few times. V is TRBV7-9 and J is TRBJ1-4; TRBD1 matches at 9 bases. Unmatched junction bases numbered 9, after V lost 5 bases and J lost 5 bases. From germline, CDR1 is SEHNR and CDR2 FQNEAQ (reference sequence). This CDR3 is built from 16 residues. The CDR3 sequence: CASSALPGTGNEKLFF. In nucleotides, the CDR3 is TGTGCCAGCAGCGCACTACCCGGGACAGGGAATGAAAAACTGTTTTTT.

This clone was picked up a small number of times. This chain joins TRBV5-4 and TRBJ1-1, with 8 bases aligning to TRBD1. The CDR3 spans 15 residues. Trimming removed 1 base from V and 4 bases from J; junction bases left unmatched: 6. The germline CDR1 and CDR2 sequences are SGHNT and YYREEE (reference sequence). The CDR3 DNA reads as TGTGCCAGCAGCTTGTGGACAGGGCTCAGCACTGAAGCTTTCTTT. Translation: CASSLWTGLSTEAFF.

The chain couples TRBV19 to TRBJ2-7; TRBD1 aligns across 7 bases. This CDR3 has 14 amino acids. CDR1 and CDR2 from the germline V gene are LNHDA and SQIVND (reference sequence). Losses at the gene ends were 5 bases for V and 5 bases for J; bases not matched to a gene: 9. The CDR3 nucleotides read TGTGCCAGTAGTCCAGGGACAGTCGCCAACGAGCAGTACTTC. Amino acid sequence: CASSPGTVANEQYF.

The table lists this clone with a count of one. This chain connects TRBV18 to TRBJ2-5, with 11 bases fitting TRBD2. Unmatched junction bases numbered 9, after V lost 2 bases and J lost 4 bases. This CDR3 contains 17 residues. From germline, CDR1 is KGHSH and CDR2 LQKENI. The CDR3 DNA reads TGTGCCAGCTCACCAAAGGGCACTAGCGGGAGAGTAGAGACCCAGTACTTC. It specifies CASSPKGTSGRVETQYF.

J is TRBJ2-1 and V is TRBV7-2; the D is unclear. V was trimmed by 0 bases and J by 9 bases, leaving 12 bases between them. The CDR3 length is 14 residues. Germline loops: CDR1 SGHTA, CDR2 FQGNSA. The CDR3 coding sequence is TGTGCCAGCAGCTTAGCGGCCCCCAGAGGTGAGCAGTTCTTC. Amino acid sequence: CASSLAAPRGEQFF.

This clone was found once. The same CDR3 arises from other DNA sequences in this sample as well. J is TRBJ2-2 and V is TRBV7-3; unclear D gene. Germline V lookup: CDR1 SGHTA, CDR2 FQGTGA. Between the trimmed V and J ends, which lost 5 bases and 1 base, there was a span of 5 bases. The CDR3 totals 13 residues. The CDR3 loop is CASSPKNTGELFF. The CDR3, as DNA: TGTGCCAGCAGCCCGAAGAACACCGGGGAGCTGTTTTTT.